The 13 T cell receptor beta chains below were found in one sample sequenced in a study of blood T cell repertoires in COVID-19 (dated by TCRdb to the early 2020s). The library was produced with the immunoSEQ multiplex PCR assay. Drawn from immuneACCESS, this table holds only the in-frame rearrangements with V and J called that TCRdb kept. Clones are partly lost; checked studies trace under half to an unresolved V gene and leave the rest unexplained. The sample table lists tens of thousands of clones, approximately 86% of them with a count of one. In total, the top ten clones hold around 17% of the sample. Sequences were obtained from peripheral blood. The receptor set was obtained from a man between 35 and 55 years old with acute or convalescent COVID-19.

The chain combines TRBV7-9 with TRBJ2-5; 7 bases align to TRBD1. After removal of 1 base from V and 3 bases from J, the junction contained 5 bases not matched to a gene. The CDR3 loop spans 15 amino acids. Germline assignment: CDR1 SEHNR and CDR2 FQNEAQ (reference sequence). In nucleotides, the CDR3 is TGTGCCAGCAGCTTAGGGACAGGTGCCAAAGAGACCCAGTACTTC. Residues: CASSLGTGAKETQYF. Full variable domain (missing parts from reference TRBV7-9 and TRBJ2-5): DTGVSQNPRHKITKRGQNVTFRCDPISEHNRLYWYRQTLGQGPEFLTYFQNEAQLEKSRLLSDRFSAERPKGSFSTLEIQRTEQGDSAMYLCASSLGTGAKETQYFGPGTRLLVL.

This clone was picked up a small number of times. V is TRBV12-5 and J is TRBJ2-7; D is ambiguous. CDR3 length equals 11 residues. The germline V gene has CDR1 LGHNT and CDR2 FRNRAP. V was shortened by 4 bases and J by 7 bases, with 8 bases between the two germline ends. Here the CDR3 DNA reads TGTGCTAGTGGTTCCCTGCAGGAGCAGTACTTC. Amino acid sequence: CASGSLQEQYF.

This chain joins TRBV7-9 and TRBJ2-7, with D uncertain. The CDR3 covers 11 residues. Germline V CDR1 and CDR2: SEHNR, FQNEAQ (reference sequence). V was trimmed by 5 bases and J by 4 bases, leaving 6 bases between them. The CDR3 sequence: CASSPSYEQYF. The DNA of the CDR3 is TGTGCCAGCAGCCCGAGTTACGAGCAGTACTTC.

This clone was picked up a small number of times. The genes are TRBV2 and TRBJ2-7; D is possibly TRBD1 (5 bases). Trimming took 6 bases from V and 5 from J, leaving 14 bases between them. Germline V gene data show CDR1 as SNHLY and CDR2 as FYNNEI. The CDR3 consists of 13 residues. CDR3 amino acids: CASRNSGSHEQYV. CDR3 DNA sequence: TGTGCCAGCAGAAATTCAGGGTCCCACGAGCAGTACGTC.

The chain couples TRBV3-1 (or the pseudogene TRBV3-2) to TRBJ2-5, with D possibly matching TRBD1 (5 bases). Looked up from germline, CDR1 is LGHDT and CDR2 is YNNKEL (reference sequence). The CDR3 loop spans 15 amino acids. Between the trimmed V and J ends, which lost 4 bases and 2 bases, there was a span of 14 bases. CDR3 nucleotide sequence: TGTGCCAGCAGCCCCCCAGGGTACTCACAAGAGACCCAGTACTTC. It translates to CASSPPGYSQETQYF.

The gene calls are TRBV18 and TRBJ1-4, with a tentative D call TRBD1 (5 bases). V lost 1 base to trimming and J lost 8 bases, with 11 bases between them. This CDR3 region has 14 residues. CDR1 and CDR2 (germline): KGHSH, LQKENI. The CDR3 DNA is TGTGCCAGCTCACCACAGGGGTCAAGGGAAAAACTGTTTTTT. Amino acids: CASSPQGSREKLFF.

The gene calls are TRBV7-8 and TRBJ2-5, with TRBD2 matching over 10 bases. CDR3 length: 16 residues. Per the germline V gene, CDR1 is SGHVS and CDR2 is FQNEAQ. Unmatched junction bases numbered 10, after V lost 4 bases and J lost 5 bases. DNA for the CDR3: TGTGCCAGCAGCTCGGGGGAACTTAGCGGGAGGGAGACCCAGTACTTC. Amino acid sequence: CASSSGELSGRETQYF.

The chain combines TRBV11-2 with TRBJ1-3, with 10 bases identical to TRBD1. Germline values: CDR1 SGHAT, CDR2 FQNNGV. V gave up 5 bases and J gave up 4 bases; unmatched junction bases: 5. The CDR3 consists of 15 residues. CDR3 loop: CASSLTTGGGNTIYF. CDR3 sequence (DNA): TGTGCCAGCAGCCTAACGACAGGGGGCGGAAACACCATATATTTT.

The chain employs TRBV10-3 and TRBJ2-5, with TRBD1 matching over 10 bases. Germline CDR1 and CDR2: ENHRY and SYGVKD. V shed 3 bases and J 4 bases; nucleotides not matched to a gene: 2. The CDR3 loop spans 14 amino acids. As DNA, the CDR3 is TGTGCCATCAGTGACGGGACAGGGGCAGAGACCCAGTACTTC. This sequence encodes CAISDGTGAETQYF.

This clone ranks as medium-sized. The chain combines TRBV2 with TRBJ2-2; TRBD1 might be the D (6 bases). V dropped 5 bases and J dropped 0 bases, with 10 bases sitting between them. The germline gives CDR1 SNHLY, CDR2 FYNNEI. The CDR3 contains 15 residues. The CDR3 coding sequence is TGTGCCAGCAGTCGGACAGCAGCGAACACCGGGGAGCTGTTTTTT. Translated: CASSRTAANTGELFF.

The chain employs TRBV3-1 (or the pseudogene TRBV3-2) and TRBJ1-6; 10 bases line up with TRBD1. CDR1 is LGHDT and CDR2 is YNNKEL in the germline V gene (reference sequence). Germline trimming cut 0 bases from V and 8 bases from J; bases unmatched to any gene: 1. The CDR3 has 15 residues. The CDR3 DNA is TGTGCCAGCAGCCAAGAAGGACAGGGGGATTCACCCCTCCACTTT. Encoded protein: CASSQEGQGDSPLHF.

V and J are TRBV4-2 and TRBJ2-7; TRBD1 might be the D (6 bases). Trimming removed 3 bases at V and 4 bases at J, with 16 bases between. Germline CDR1 LGHNA, CDR2 YNFKEQ. The CDR3 sequence is 15 residues long. CDR3 DNA: TGTGCCAGCAGCCAGGGGATCCAGGGGCGTTACGAGCAGTACTTC. It yields the protein CASSQGIQGRYEQYF.

A few counts support this clone. The chain joins TRBV5-5 to TRBJ1-6, with D uncertain. This CDR3 contains 16 residues. Germline V gene data show CDR1 as SGHKS and CDR2 as YYEKEE (reference sequence). Trimming cost V 3 bases and J 7 bases, with 17 bases left between them. In nucleotides, the CDR3 is TGTGCCAGCAGCTCTCGGGATCGGAGTGACAATTCACCCCTCCACTTT. It translates to CASSSRDRSDNSPLHF.